This T cell receptor (beta chain) emerged from a study of naive and memory T cell subsets. Study-wide results and caveats: Diversity fell and Gini index rose from naive through CM, EM, EMRA.

Both TRBC1 and TRBC2 were covered by a beta constant-region primer of two equimolar oligonucleotides. Ligation attached a single-stranded oligonucleotide with a 12-nucleotide UMI and the SP2 primer to the cDNA 3' end. TCRdb ran MiXCR on the UMI-ligation and nested PCR reads and lists one entry per CDR3 protein. The sample includes roughly 21,000 distinct CDR3 sequences, 9.5% to 11% of them seen just once. Overnight CMV lysate stimulation of fresh PBMCs defined donor CMV status by CD4+ IFNgamma. Concerning this clonotype itself: Its specificity is unknown.

The CDR3 has 18 residues. J was trimmed by 9 bases and V by 5 bases; bases with no gene match: 22. Germline loops: CDR1 SGHAT, CDR2 FQNNGV. The sequenced sample consisted of central memory CD8+ T cells from blood. The chain couples TRBV11-2 to TRBJ2-1, with 7 bases matching TRBD2. This clonotype was obtained from a human donor in good health. CDR3 coding DNA: TGTGCCAGCAGCCGACCCCGACTAAAAGCGGGATATGCTCCTGAGCAGTTCTTC. Protein: CASSRPRLKAGYAPEQFF.